A single sample is the source of the 19 T cell receptor beta chains below, sequenced in a study of PD-1 blockade in classical Hodgkin lymphoma (TCRdb year 2020). Reading the label with the study, this specimen's time point is: cycle 4 day 1 (C4D1), after less than 7 weeks of nivolumab. Every trial patient had relapsed after autologous stem cell transplantation, and cohorts A, B and C differed in prior brentuximab vedotin exposure. Library prep was done by the immunoSEQ multiplex PCR assay. TCRdb re-hosts the immuneACCESS table, in-frame sequences only. Its copies lack some clones; in the studies checked, an unresolved V gene accounts for under half of them, and the cause for the rest is not known. Within this sample are 80,000 to 100,000 clones, with just over 90% of them counted one time only. The ten most abundant clones make up 1.5% to 2.5% of the sample. The starting material was peripheral blood mononuclear cells (PBMCs), obtained before the fourth cycle of nivolumab. All receptors come from a human donor with classical Hodgkin lymphoma.

This chain connects TRBV28 to TRBJ1-4; 9 bases are shared with TRBD1. Germline V CDR1 and CDR2: MDHEN, SYDVKM. The CDR3 length is 15 residues. The J segment lost 6 bases and the V segment lost 6 bases, leaving 8 bases of the junction unmatched. The CDR3 region has the DNA TGTGCCAGCAGGCTACCGGGACAGGGCGATGAAAAACTGTTTTTT. Translation: CASRLPGQGDEKLFF.

The chain recombines TRBV19 with TRBJ2-1, with D unresolved. The CDR3 contains 13 residues. Deletions cut 7 bases from V and 5 bases from J, with 12 bases between. Germline assignment: CDR1 LNHDA and CDR2 SQIVND (reference sequence). CDR3 sequence reads: CASISPGDNEQFF. The CDR3 DNA reads TGTGCCAGTATATCACCGGGCGACAATGAGCAGTTCTTC.

This rearrangement joins TRBV30 to TRBJ2-3; no definite D call. This CDR3 has 14 residues. V dropped 3 bases and J dropped 4 bases, with 14 bases sitting between them. Looked up from germline, CDR1 is GTSNPN and CDR2 is SVGIG (reference sequence). DNA of the CDR3: TGTGCCTGGAGAGTAGGGTTTCCCCCAGATACGCAGTATTTT. This translates into CAWRVGFPPDTQYF.

There are a few counts of this clone. The rearrangement links TRBV2 to TRBJ1-1; D remains unclear. V was pared by 4 bases and J by 0 bases, with 9 bases between. Germline V gene sequence: CDR1 SNHLY, CDR2 FYNNEI. This CDR3 region has 14 residues. CDR3 coding DNA: TGTGCCAGCAGTGGACGGTTTATGAACACTGAAGCTTTCTTT. This encodes CASSGRFMNTEAFF.

The chain carries TRBV29-1 and TRBJ2-7; D may be TRBD1 (6 bases). This CDR3 comprises 14 residues. Germline V gene data show CDR1 as SQVTM and CDR2 as ANQGSEA. Trimming shortened V by 4 bases and J by 7 bases, and 20 bases separated the two germline ends. Here the CDR3 DNA reads TGCAGCGTTGTTTCGTGGCAGGGGAGTAAGGAGCAGTACTTC. Translation gives CSVVSWQGSKEQYF.

The chain is built from TRBV7-8 and TRBJ2-1, with 9 bases aligning to TRBD2. After removal of 5 bases from V and 0 bases from J, the junction contained 11 bases not matched to a gene. This CDR3 is built from 18 residues. Germline V lookup: CDR1 SGHVS, CDR2 FQNEAQ. The CDR3 DNA sequence: TGTGCCAGCAGCACCGGGACTAGCTCCGAGAGCTCCTACAATGAGCAGTTCTTC. It translates to CASSTGTSSESSYNEQFF.

The chain joins TRBV6-1 to TRBJ1-2; a possible D gene is TRBD1 (6 bases). The V gene lost 5 bases and the J gene lost 6 bases, with 7 bases spanning the gap. The CDR3 covers 11 residues. Per germline, CDR1 MNHNS and CDR2 SASEGT. CDR3 coding DNA: TGTGCCAGCAGTTCAGGGGATGGCTACACCTTC. Translated: CASSSGDGYTF.

The genes are TRBV14 and TRBJ2-6; D is unresolved. Trimming took 2 bases from V and 3 from J, leaving 17 bases between them. This CDR3 is built from 18 residues. Germline-derived CDR1 and CDR2 are SGHDN and FVKESK. This CDR3 reads CASSQINGFGFGANVLTF. The DNA of the CDR3 is TGTGCCAGCAGCCAAATAAACGGCTTCGGGTTTGGGGCCAACGTCCTGACTTTC.

The chain couples TRBV7-9 to TRBJ2-5, with 9 bases aligning to TRBD1. The CDR3 consists of 15 residues. Germline CDR1 reads SEHNR; CDR2 reads FQNEAQ (reference sequence). Losses at the gene ends were 5 bases for V and 3 bases for J; bases not matched to a gene: 7. CDR3 nucleotides: TGTGCCAGCAGCACGGGACAGGGTAAGGAAGAGACCCAGTACTTC. This encodes CASSTGQGKEETQYF.

The J gene is TRBJ2-1, the V gene TRBV9, with 8 bases that match TRBD2. CDR1 SGDLS and CDR2 YYNGEE come from the germline V gene. Trimming at V came to 1 base and at J to 4 bases, leaving 16 bases not matched to a gene. The CDR3 has 19 residues. The CDR3 is CASSVFPSGWRVAYNEQFF. CDR3 in DNA: TGTGCCAGCAGCGTATTTCCTAGCGGGTGGCGCGTGGCATACAATGAGCAGTTCTTC.

The chain is built from TRBV7-9 and TRBJ1-2; D is unclear. Trimming pared 5 bases from V and 8 bases from J, leaving 9 bases between. The CDR3 length is 11 residues. The germline V gene has CDR1 SEHNR and CDR2 FQNEAQ (reference sequence). CDR3 DNA: TGTGCCAGCAGCATGGGAGGCGGCTACACCTTC. Encoded protein: CASSMGGGYTF.

V is TRBV19 and J is TRBJ1-1; 7 bases fit TRBD1. Germline CDR1 and CDR2: LNHDA and SQIVND (reference sequence). CDR3 length: 15 residues. With 1 base clipped from V and 6 bases from J, the junction kept 8 bases outside the gene matches. CDR3 protein: CASSIGDRDNAEAFF. CDR3 nucleotide sequence: TGTGCCAGTAGTATAGGAGACAGGGACAACGCTGAAGCTTTCTTT.

This rearrangement joins TRBV5-1 to TRBJ1-4; possibly TRBD1 for D (5 bases). V gave up 2 bases and J gave up 5 bases, with 10 bases separating them. CDR1 is SGHRS and CDR2 is YFSETQ in the germline V gene. CDR3 length: 14 residues. CDR3 in amino acids: CASSFQGPNEKLFF. The CDR3 region has the DNA TGCGCCAGCAGCTTCCAGGGACCCAATGAAAAACTGTTTTTT.

This clone was seen only once. This sequence joins TRBV5-1 and TRBJ2-6; D is possibly TRBD2 (6 bases). This CDR3 is 18 amino acids long. V was shortened by 0 bases and J by 1 base, with 14 bases between the two germline ends. Germline lookup yields CDR1 SGHRS and CDR2 YFSETQ. The CDR3 nucleotides read TGCGCCAGCAGCTTGGAGCCCCGCCGGGGGTCTGGGGCCAACGTCCTGACTTTC. Its translation is CASSLEPRRGSGANVLTF.

CDR3: CASSPEGGETQYF. CDR3 DNA: TGTGCCAGTAGCCCGGAGGGTGGGGAGACCCAGTACTTC. The chain carries TRBV19 and TRBJ2-5, with a weak D call TRBD2 (6 bases). The CDR3 totals 13 residues. CDR1 LNHDA and CDR2 SQIVND come from the germline V gene (reference sequence). Trimming pared 6 bases from V and 5 bases from J, leaving 13 bases between.

The chain couples TRBV29-1 to TRBJ2-6; D unresolved. The germline gives CDR1 SQVTM, CDR2 ANQGSEA. Trimming removed 4 bases from V and 0 bases from J, with 10 bases in between. This CDR3 region has 15 residues. CDR3 loop: CSVGFTVSGANVLTF. DNA of the CDR3: TGCAGCGTTGGCTTCACGGTCTCTGGGGCCAACGTCCTGACTTTC.

Of note for this clone: At one of its ends the junction is not consistent with the germline gene, which may arise from a read error. This rearrangement joins TRBV2 to TRBJ2-1; 8 bases are a match to TRBD2. Germline loops: CDR1 SNHLY, CDR2 FYNNEI. CDR3 length equals 15 residues. In DNA form, the CDR3 reads TGTGTCAGCACCGCTCGAGTAGCGGGAAGTGATGGTGGGTTCTTC. This translates into CVSTARVAGSDGGFF.

This clone has only a few counts. V gene TRBV19 combines with J gene TRBJ1-4; tentative D call: TRBD1 (6 bases). The CDR3 length is 13 residues. Germline lookup yields CDR1 LNHDA and CDR2 SQIVND (reference sequence). V gave up 5 bases and J gave up 10 bases, with 14 bases separating them. The CDR3 reads CASSLGTMGKLFF. CDR3 DNA: TGTGCCAGTAGTCTAGGGACAATGGGAAAACTGTTTTTT. Full variable domain (rest looked up from reference TRBV19 and TRBJ1-4): DGGITQSPKYLFRKEGQNVTLSCEQNLNHDAMYWYRQDPGQGLRLIYYSQIVNDFQKGDIAEGYSVSREKKESFPLTVTSAQKNPTAFYLCASSLGTMGKLFFGSGTQLSVL.

The chain recombines TRBV6-5 with TRBJ1-1, with D tentatively TRBD1 (5 bases). The germline V and J ends were trimmed by 2 bases and 1 base, with 8 bases remaining between them. CDR1 and CDR2 (germline): MNHEY, SVGAGI. This CDR3 is built from 14 residues. The CDR3 protein is CASSYVGGNTEAFF. In DNA, the CDR3 is TGTGCCAGCAGTTACGTTGGGGGGAACACTGAAGCTTTCTTT.